These T cell receptor beta chains were read from a single sample in a study of blood T cells in healthy people across ages. Each CDR3 protein gets one entry after TCRdb re-called the 5' RACE reads with MiXCR. The sample includes roughly 1,700,000 distinct CDR3 sequences, roughly 27% of them seen just once. The sequenced sample was blood. Receptors were obtained from a woman aged 30 to 39 in good health. The CDR3 runs from the conserved cysteine through the conserved F or W. A D gene is named only where the DNA matches it firmly. Size values are once, few and many counts, or a class for expanded clones, and some rows have none.

size	J	D	V	CDR3	DNA
few	TRBJ2-1	TRBD2	TRBV9	CARGRGGENEQFF	TGTGCCAGAGGTCGCGGGGGGGAGAATGAGCAGTTCTTC
.	TRBJ1-4	.	TRBV19	CASSGRDQGPAREKLFF	TGTGCCAGTAGCGGGAGGGACCAAGGGCCGGCCAGGGAAAAACTGTTTTTT
.	TRBJ1-6	.	TRBV9	CASSVVRQANSPLHF	TGTGCCAGCAGCGTAGTGAGGCAGGCCAATTCACCCCTCCACTTT
many	TRBJ1-1	.	TRBV29-1	CSVEGLVRPNTEAFF	TGCAGCGTTGAAGGTTTGGTCAGACCGAACACTGAAGCTTTCTTT
.	TRBJ2-1	TRBD2	TRBV20-1	CGARTSGGSASSYNEQFF	TGCGGTGCTCGGACTAGCGGGGGGTCGGCGAGCTCCTACAATGAGCAGTTCTTC
few	TRBJ2-1	TRBD2	TRBV7-8	CASSLGVVGLAGSSEQFF	TGTGCCAGCAGCTTAGGTGTTGTTGGACTAGCGGGGAGCAGTGAGCAGTTCTTC
.	TRBJ2-3	TRBD2	TRBV20-1	CSARDPAGTLPDTQYF	TGCAGTGCTAGAGACCCAGCGGGGACCCTCCCAGATACGCAGTATTTT
few	TRBJ2-7	TRBD1	TRBV12-3/TRBV12-4	CASTVEVGTGLSYEQYF	TGTGCCAGCACCGTAGAGGTAGGGACAGGGCTCTCCTACGAGCAGTACTTC
few	TRBJ2-1	.	TRBV20-1	CSARGSRGTEVNEQFF	TGCAGTGCTAGAGGCAGCCGGGGGACGGAGGTGAATGAGCAGTTCTTC
.	TRBJ2-5	.	TRBV5-5	CANSSEGAGGETQYF	TGTGCCAACAGCTCCGAGGGGGCGGGAGGAGAGACCCAGTACTTC
.	TRBJ2-1	.	TRBV12-3/TRBV12-4	CASSLRDQFF	TGTGCCAGCAGTTTACGGGATCAGTTCTTC
few	TRBJ2-7	TRBD2	TRBV20-1	CSAKRGYEQYF	TGCAGTGCGAAGCGGGGCTACGAGCAGTACTTC
.	TRBJ2-3	.	TRBV20-1	CSVRRPRQSTDTQYF	TGCAGTGTTAGAAGGCCCAGGCAGAGCACAGATACGCAGTATTTT
once	TRBJ1-2	.	TRBV9	CASSLGHRNGYTF	TGTGCCAGCAGCCTCGGACACCGGAATGGCTACACCTTC
.	TRBJ2-7	.	TRBV2	CASLLGYEQYF	TGTGCCAGCCTTCTCGGCTACGAGCAGTACTTC
few	TRBJ1-2	.	TRBV3-1	CASSTGTTTGYTF	TGTGCCAGCAGCACCGGGACAACCACTGGCTACACCTTC
many	TRBJ2-5	.	TRBV5-1	CASSLDGGSQETQYF	TGTGCCAGCAGCTTAGATGGGGGCAGCCAAGAGACCCAGTACTTC
.	TRBJ2-7	TRBD2	TRBV29-1	CSAGRGVYGQYF	TGCAGCGCTGGGCGGGGGGTCTACGGGCAGTACTTC
.	TRBJ1-1	TRBD1	TRBV5-1	CASSMRQGAVTEAFF	TGCGCCAGCAGCATGAGGCAGGGGGCGGTCACTGAAGCTTTCTTT
few	TRBJ1-5	.	TRBV5-1	CASSLGDVRGNQPQHF	TGCGCCAGCAGTCTCGGGGATGTAAGAGGCAATCAGCCCCAGCATTTT
many	TRBJ2-7	.	TRBV29-1	CSVEGQGRTYEQYF	TGCAGCGTTGAAGGGCAGGGGCGCACCTACGAGCAGTACTTC
many	TRBJ2-6	TRBD1	TRBV24-1	CATSDHGTGPSGANVLTF	TGTGCCACCAGTGATCATGGGACAGGACCCTCTGGGGCCAACGTCCTGACTTTC
few	TRBJ2-7	.	TRBV4-3	CASSQDVYSSYEQYF	TGCGCCAGCAGCCAAGATGTTTATAGCTCCTACGAGCAGTACTTC
few	TRBJ2-1	.	TRBV30	CAWSELPHEQFF	TGTGCCTGGAGCGAACTCCCCCATGAGCAGTTCTTC
many	TRBJ2-7	TRBD1	TRBV20-1	CSASTGTGGNEQYF	TGCAGTGCTTCAACCGGGACAGGGGGTAACGAGCAGTACTTC
.	TRBJ2-3	.	TRBV7-9	CASNPPGGAQFGDTQYF	TGTGCCAGCAACCCTCCGGGCGGGGCCCAGTTCGGAGATACGCAGTATTTT
few	TRBJ2-4	.	TRBV20-1	CSAYGVLAKNIQYF	TGCAGTGCTTACGGGGTCCTAGCCAAAAACATTCAGTACTTC
many	TRBJ2-6	TRBD1	TRBV5-1	CASSARGLSGANVLTF	TGCGCCAGCAGCGCAAGGGGGCTTTCTGGGGCCAACGTCCTGACTTTC
.	TRBJ2-1	.	TRBV20-1	CSAPGGISGNEQFF	TGCAGTGCGCCCGGGGGAATATCGGGCAATGAGCAGTTCTTC
.	TRBJ1-5	TRBD1	TRBV7-2	CASSPRGQVHSHQPQHF	TGTGCCAGCAGCCCCAGGGGACAGGTTCACTCCCATCAGCCCCAGCATTTT
few	TRBJ1-2	.	TRBV29-1	CSVEKGGGYTF	TGCAGCGTTGAAAAGGGGGGTGGCTACACCTTC
.	TRBJ1-2	.	TRBV18	CASSPRDDYGYTF	TGTGCCAGCTCACCCAGGGACGACTATGGCTACACCTTC
.	TRBJ2-1	TRBD1	TRBV30	CAWSGTGAGSYNEQFF	TGTGCCTGGAGTGGGACAGGGGCCGGGTCCTACAATGAGCAGTTCTTC